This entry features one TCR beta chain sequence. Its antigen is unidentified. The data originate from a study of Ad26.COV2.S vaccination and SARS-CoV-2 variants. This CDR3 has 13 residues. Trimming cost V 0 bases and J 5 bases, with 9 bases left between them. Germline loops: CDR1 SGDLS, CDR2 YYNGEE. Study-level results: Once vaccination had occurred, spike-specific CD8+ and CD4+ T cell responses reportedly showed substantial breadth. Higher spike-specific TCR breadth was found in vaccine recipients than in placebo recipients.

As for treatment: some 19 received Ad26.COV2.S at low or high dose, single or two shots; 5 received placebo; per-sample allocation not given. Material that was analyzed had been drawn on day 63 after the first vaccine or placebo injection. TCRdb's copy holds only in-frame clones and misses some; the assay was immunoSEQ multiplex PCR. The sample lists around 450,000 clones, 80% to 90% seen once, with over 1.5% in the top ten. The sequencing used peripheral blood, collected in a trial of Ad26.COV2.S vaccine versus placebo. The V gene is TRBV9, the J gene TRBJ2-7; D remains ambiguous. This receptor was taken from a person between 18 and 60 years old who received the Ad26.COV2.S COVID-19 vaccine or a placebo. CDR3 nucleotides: TGTGCCAGCAGCGTAGCTTTGGGCAACGAGCAGTACTTC. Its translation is CASSVALGNEQYF.